This T cell receptor (beta chain) was retrieved from a study of breast tumors, draining lymph nodes, adjacent tissues. Study outcomes and limitations: Tumor and nontumor repertoires were significantly more similar in luminal-like than in basal-like breast cancer. Data fit most tumor T cells coming from lymph node, expanding in tumor. Compared with lymph nodes, tumors were less diverse; compared with nontumor tissue, more. Data only fit, rather than demonstrated, lymph node origin of most tumor T cells.

The CDR3 sequence is 14 residues long. CDR1 and CDR2 from the germline V gene are MGHDK and SYGVNS. Trimming removed 3 bases from V and 1 base from J, with 8 bases in between. Samples came from axillary lymph nodes draining the breast cancer. One entry per CDR3 protein results from TCRdb running MiXCR on the multiplex PCR reads. The table records tens of thousands of distinct CDR3 sequences, approximately 31% of them present only once. This clonotype was found many times. Its target is unknown. The receptor was isolated from a female donor with breast cancer. Some clones in this sample may be carry-over from other donors' samples. The chain carries TRBV25-1 and TRBJ2-3, with D possibly matching TRBD2 (6 bases). Sequencing was performed on axillary lymph node tissue. CDR3: CASSDGRGTDTQYF. Written as DNA, the CDR3 is TGTGCCAGCAGTGACGGGAGAGGCACAGATACGCAGTATTTT.